This TCR beta chain derives from a study of blood T cells in healthy people across ages. CDR3 length equals 15 residues. V lost 2 bases and J lost 2, with 13 bases in between. Next came a second PCR, run for about 7 to 12 cycles, which used a sample-barcoded 5' primer along with a J-beta primer mix. One entry per CDR3 protein, called by TCRdb with MiXCR from the 5' RACE reads. The repertoire has about 1.8 million distinct CDR3 sequences, around 48% of them found once; the top ten carry 2.1%. The receptor was derived from a woman in her forties in good health. This chain joins TRBV12-3 or TRBV12-4 and TRBJ2-7; D uncertain. The sequenced material came from blood. DNA of the CDR3: TGTGCCAGCAGTTTATTCCATCCTAGAACCTACGAGCAGTACTTC. It encodes CASSLFHPRTYEQYF.